The sequence of this T cell receptor beta chain was determined in a study of CD8 T cells in ankylosing spondylitis. This clonotype was seen a few times. This CDR3 is 15 amino acids long. V shed 3 bases, J shed 4 bases, and the junction held 6 bases outside the gene matches. Germline loops: CDR1 SGDLS, CDR2 YYNGEE. By quantitative 5'-RACE with molecular barcodes, the TCR beta libraries were made. TCRdb reprocessed the 5' RACE reads via MiXCR and lists one record per CDR3 protein. Of roughly 180,000 distinct CDR3 sequences in the sample, just over 9.5% were seen once. Input material: blood, either unsorted or a sorted T cell fraction (not recorded which). The receptor comes from a female donor with ankylosing spondylitis or in good health (not recorded which). The chain recombines TRBV9 with TRBJ2-7, with 11 bases fitting TRBD2. The DNA of the CDR3 is TGTGCCAGCAGCGCCTCCGGGACTAGCGGATACGAGCAGTACTTC. It yields the protein CASSASGTSGYEQYF.